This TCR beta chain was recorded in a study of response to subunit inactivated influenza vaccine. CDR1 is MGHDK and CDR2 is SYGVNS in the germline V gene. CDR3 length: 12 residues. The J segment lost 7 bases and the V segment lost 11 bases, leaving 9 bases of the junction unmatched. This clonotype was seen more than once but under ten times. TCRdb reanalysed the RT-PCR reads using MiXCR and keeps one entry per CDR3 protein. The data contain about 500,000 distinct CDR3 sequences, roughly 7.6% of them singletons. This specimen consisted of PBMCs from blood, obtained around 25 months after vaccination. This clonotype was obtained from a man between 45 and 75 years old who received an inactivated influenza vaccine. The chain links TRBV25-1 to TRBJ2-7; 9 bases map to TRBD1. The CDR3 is CAGRTGAREQYF. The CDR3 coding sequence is TGTGCCGGACGGACAGGGGCTAGAGAGCAGTACTTC.